This T cell receptor (beta chain) was sequenced in a study of CD8+ T cells in alopecia areata. Overall study results and limits: Normal skin contains resident alphabeta T cells, and these are also sequenced in scalp samples.

Sequencing used cDNA as its template, made by extracting RNA and reverse transcribing it. Generated by immunoSEQ multiplex PCR, the TCRdb table keeps only in-frame clones and is missing some. The sample has 100,000 to 150,000 clones; 45% to 60% are singletons. Comments on this clone: The antigen remains unidentified.

From germline, CDR1 is SEHNR and CDR2 FQNEAQ (reference sequence). The length of the CDR3 is 13 residues. The ends were cut back, 5 bases at V and 3 bases at J, with 11 bases in the middle. The sequencing here drew on CD4+ T cells sorted from blood, taken at week 0. This clonotype was obtained from a human donor with alopecia areata. The chain couples TRBV7-9 to TRBJ2-7; D is uncertain. CDR3 in amino acids: CASSAPTVYEQYF. CDR3 nucleotide sequence: TGTGCCAGCAGCGCTCCGACGGTCTACGAGCAGTACTTC. The full variable domain, in which reference TRBV7-9 and TRBJ2-7 provide the parts outside the CDR3, is DTGVSQNPRHKITKRGQNVTFRCDPISEHNRLYWYRQTLGQGPEFLTYFQNEAQLEKSRLLSDRFSAERPKGSFSTLEIQRTEQGDSAMYLCASSAPTVYEQYFGPGTRLTVT.